These 15 T cell receptor beta chains were sequenced from one sample in a study of blood T cell repertoires in COVID-19. Some clones are missing from TCRdb's copy, which holds only in-frame ones; the method was immunoSEQ multiplex PCR. The sample has about 170,000 clones; over 80% are singletons. The sequencing sample was made of PBMCs or T cells enriched from blood (not recorded which). The source of these receptors is a woman aged 50 to 65 who had recovered from COVID-19.

The CDR3 region is CASSQELAGMETQYF. CDR3 bases: TGCGCCAGCAGCCAAGAACTAGCGGGGATGGAGACCCAGTACTTC. This sequence joins TRBV4-1 and TRBJ2-5; 10 positions agree with TRBD2. Germline CDR1 reads MGHRA; CDR2 reads YSYEKL. There are 15 residues in the CDR3. Losses at the gene ends were 0 bases for V and 5 bases for J; bases not matched to a gene: 3.

The rearrangement links TRBV19 to TRBJ1-2; 7 bases are shared with TRBD1. V dropped 7 bases and J dropped 6; count of bases not matched to a gene: 8. Germline V CDR1 and CDR2: LNHDA, SQIVND (reference sequence). The CDR3 loop spans 13 amino acids. The chain's CDR3 is CASKIQGEDGYTF. DNA for the CDR3: TGTGCCAGTAAAATTCAGGGGGAGGATGGCTACACCTTC. The variable domain in full, completed from reference TRBV19 and TRBJ1-2, reads DGGITQSPKYLFRKEGQNVTLSCEQNLNHDAMYWYRQDPGQGLRLIYYSQIVNDFQKGDIAEGYSVSREKKESFPLTVTSAQKNPTAFYLCASKIQGEDGYTFGSGTRLTVV.

The rearrangement links TRBV28 to TRBJ1-2; D is unclear. The V end lost 3 bases, the J end lost 8 bases, and 22 bases lay between the germline ends. CDR1 is MDHEN and CDR2 is SYDVKM in the germline V gene. The CDR3 is 16 residues long. The chain's CDR3 is CASSFLRQAIPFGYTF. In DNA form, the CDR3 reads TGTGCCAGCAGTTTCCTTCGCCAGGCTATTCCCTTCGGCTACACCTTC.

This clone was seen only a few times. The rearrangement uses TRBV30 and TRBJ2-5; TRBD2 matches at 8 bases. The germline CDR1 and CDR2 sequences are GTSNPN and SVGIG (reference sequence). The trim removed 4 bases at V and 8 bases at J, leaving 9 bases unmatched. This CDR3 is 13 amino acids long. CDR3 protein: CAWTGGGPGTQYF. The CDR3 DNA reads as TGTGCCTGGACTGGCGGGGGGCCAGGTACCCAGTACTTC.

In this sample, this clone turned up a few times. The chain carries TRBV5-8 and TRBJ1-2; 8 bases match TRBD1. The CDR3 sequence is 15 residues long. The V gene's germline CDR1 is SGHTS and CDR2 YDEGEE. The V gene end was trimmed by 4 bases and the J gene end by 8 bases; junction bases not matched to a gene: 13. CDR3 nucleotide sequence: TGTGCCAGCAGCATCGGGACAGGCCGCCGGGGGGGCTACACCTTC. Translated, it gives CASSIGTGRRGGYTF.

The J gene is TRBJ2-2, the V gene TRBV29-1; 10 nucleotides match TRBD2. The CDR3 covers 18 residues. J gave up 1 base and V 5 bases, and 13 bases lay outside the gene matches. Germline CDR1 SQVTM, CDR2 ANQGSEA. The CDR3 loop is CSVTLAGEPLRNTGELFF. The CDR3 nucleotides are TGCAGCGTTACCCTAGCGGGGGAACCACTAAGGAACACCGGGGAGCTGTTTTTT.

The rearrangement uses TRBV7-2 and TRBJ1-1, with TRBD1 matching 9 bases. There are 15 residues in the CDR3. The ends lost 1 base at V and 5 bases at J; junction bases unmatched: 5. The germline gives CDR1 SGHTA, CDR2 FQGNSA. In DNA, the CDR3 is TGTGCCAGCAGCTTAGGGGGGACAGGGCGGACTGAAGCTTTCTTT. This encodes CASSLGGTGRTEAFF.

This chain connects TRBV6-6 to TRBJ2-7, with TRBD1 matching over 9 bases. CDR3 length: 14 amino acids. Trimming cost V 6 bases and J 3 bases; bases outside gene matches: 6. The V gene's germline CDR1 is MNHNY and CDR2 SVGAGI (reference sequence). CDR3 loop: CASRGQGQGYEQYV. CDR3 coding DNA: TGTGCCAGCAGGGGACAGGGACAGGGCTACGAGCAGTACGTC.

The rearrangement links TRBV7-3 to TRBJ2-5, with 14 positions matching TRBD2. Germline CDR1 SGHTA, CDR2 FQGTGA. This CDR3 is built from 17 residues. After removal of 3 bases from V and 6 bases from J, the junction contained 9 bases not matched to a gene. CDR3 coding DNA: TGTGCCAGCAGCTTTGGCGGCGGGACTAGCGGGGGCAAGACCCAGTACTTC. This gives the protein CASSFGGGTSGGKTQYF.

This clone was counted only a few times. The CDR3 region has the DNA TGTGCCAGCGCGGGACGGGCCCCTATCGGTGGCTACACCTTC. Translated: CASAGRAPIGGYTF. The chain couples TRBV25-1 to TRBJ1-2; possibly TRBD1 for D (5 bases). The CDR3 runs 14 residues. V gave up 8 bases and J gave up 7 bases, with 20 bases separating them. The germline V gene encodes CDR1 MGHDK and CDR2 SYGVNS.

The rearrangement links TRBV19 to TRBJ1-6; the D is unclear. Looked up from germline, CDR1 is LNHDA and CDR2 is SQIVND (reference sequence). Deletions cut 1 base from V and 3 bases from J, with 7 bases between. This CDR3 is built from 15 residues. CDR3 protein: CASSIGGSYNSPLHF. In DNA, the CDR3 is TGTGCCAGTAGTATAGGCGGAAGCTATAATTCACCCCTCCACTTT.

The CDR3 coding sequence is TGTGCCAGTACCCCAGGGCGGACAGGGGATTCACCCCTCCACTTT. Translated: CASTPGRTGDSPLHF. V usage is TRBV19 and J usage is TRBJ1-6, with 9 bases fitting TRBD1. This CDR3 contains 15 residues. CDR1 is LNHDA, CDR2 SQIVND, per germline (reference sequence). V lost 7 bases to trimming and J lost 8 bases; unmatched junction nucleotides: 9.

The chain joins TRBV7-2 to TRBJ2-1; D is possibly TRBD2 (7 bases). Germline V gives CDR1 SGHTA, CDR2 FQGNSA. The CDR3 loop spans 15 amino acids. Trimming removed 6 bases from V and 6 bases from J, with 18 bases in between. The CDR3 DNA reads as TGTGCCAGCAGGTCGGGGGCGGGAGTGGCCAATGAGCAGTTCTTC. Protein product: CASRSGAGVANEQFF.

V gene TRBV30 combines with J gene TRBJ1-1; D perhaps matches TRBD1 (6 bases). The germline CDR1 and CDR2 sequences are GTSNPN and SVGIG (reference sequence). The CDR3 totals 12 residues. Trimming stripped 2 bases from V and 11 bases from J, with 15 bases between. CDR3 coding DNA: TGTGCCTGGAGTACGGGACAATCGGAGGCTTTCTTT. Protein: CAWSTGQSEAFF.

The rearrangement joins TRBV14 to TRBJ2-7; D is undetermined. Trimming stripped 6 bases from V and 3 bases from J, with 6 bases between. There are 11 residues in the CDR3. The germline CDR1 and CDR2 sequences are SGHDN and FVKESK. The CDR3 loop reads CASSLYYEQYV. The DNA of the CDR3 is TGTGCCAGCAGTCTCTACTACGAGCAGTACGTC.